This TCR beta chain comes out of a study of T cells in localized non-small cell lung cancer. This CDR3 spans 14 amino acids. V lost 3 bases to trimming and J lost 4 bases; unmatched junction nucleotides: 4. Germline V CDR1 and CDR2: SGHDT, YYEEEE. The table came from immunoSEQ multiplex PCR; TCRdb's copy has only in-frame clones and leaves some out. The sample yields 15,000 to 20,000 clones, approximately 82% seen once. The sequencing used peripheral blood, collected before any cancer treatment. V gene TRBV5-6 combines with J gene TRBJ1-1; TRBD1 aligns across 9 bases. The receptor was derived from a male donor older than 55 with stage III lung adenocarcinoma. The CDR3 loop is CASSYGTGSTEAFF. Written as DNA, the CDR3 is TGTGCCAGCAGCTACGGGACAGGGTCCACTGAAGCTTTCTTT.